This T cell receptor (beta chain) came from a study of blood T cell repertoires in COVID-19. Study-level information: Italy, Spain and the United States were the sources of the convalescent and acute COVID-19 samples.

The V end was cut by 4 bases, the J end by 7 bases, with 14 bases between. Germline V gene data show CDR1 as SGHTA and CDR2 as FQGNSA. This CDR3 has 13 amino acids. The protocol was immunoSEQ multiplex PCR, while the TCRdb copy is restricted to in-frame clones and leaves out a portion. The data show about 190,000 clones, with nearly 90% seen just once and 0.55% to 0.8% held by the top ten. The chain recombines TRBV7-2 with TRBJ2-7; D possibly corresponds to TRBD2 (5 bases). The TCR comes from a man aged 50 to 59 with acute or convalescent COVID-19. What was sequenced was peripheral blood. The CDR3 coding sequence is TGTGCCAGCAGCTCTACCCCGTCGGGGGAGCAGTACTTC. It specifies CASSSTPSGEQYF. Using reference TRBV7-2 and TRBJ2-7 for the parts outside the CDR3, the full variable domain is GAGVSQSPSNKVTEKGKDVELRCDPISGHTALYWYRQSLGQGLEFLIYFQGNSAPDKSGLPSDRFSAERTGGSVSTLTIQRTQQEDSAVYLCASSSTPSGEQYFGPGTRLTVT.